The 12 T cell receptor beta chains listed next were all sequenced from one sample in a study of metastatic and nonmetastatic thyroid tumors. TCRdb redid the clone calls on the PCR reads using MiXCR. The sample has 15,000 or so clones, roughly 13% seen once; the top ten hold under 30%. Each patient went into thyroid surgery without having received any treatment. Sequences were obtained from blood. These receptors were obtained from a female donor with papillary thyroid cancer or a benign thyroid nodule (not recorded which). Some clones in this sample may be carry-over from other donors' samples.

This clone was recorded a few times. The chain joins TRBV6-5 to TRBJ2-7, with D uncertain. CDR3 length: 13 residues. Germline V lookup: CDR1 MNHEY, CDR2 SVGAGI. V was pared by 2 bases and J by 10 bases, with 15 bases between. In nucleotides, the CDR3 is TGTGCCAGCAGTTACGAGGCCTCCTACTATCAGTACTTC. The encoded protein is CASSYEASYYQYF.

Ten or more counts support this clone. The J gene is TRBJ2-7, the V gene TRBV20-1; 10 positions match TRBD2. Germline values: CDR1 DFQATT, CDR2 SNEGSKA (reference sequence). The CDR3 contains 14 residues. The ends lost 2 bases at V and 2 bases at J; junction bases unmatched: 3. The CDR3 loop is CSARTGTSAYEQYF. Here the CDR3 DNA reads TGCAGTGCTAGAACCGGGACTAGCGCCTACGAGCAGTACTTC.

As regards this clone: Possible read error: a much larger clone is one base away. This chain connects TRBV9 to TRBJ2-1; 7 positions match TRBD1. The CDR3 contains 15 residues. Germline trimming cut 4 bases from V and 9 bases from J; bases unmatched to any gene: 13. Looked up from germline, CDR1 is SGDLS and CDR2 is YYNGEE. The CDR3 sequence is CASSRAGTADLEQFF. Here the CDR3 DNA reads TGTGCCAGCAGCCGCGCCGGGACAGCGGATCTTGAGCAGTTCTTC.

This clone was seen at least ten times. The chain combines TRBV6-5 with TRBJ1-4; TRBD1 is a possible D gene (5 bases). The CDR3 has 15 amino acids. Germline values: CDR1 MNHEY, CDR2 SVGAGI. Trimming stripped 0 bases from V and 6 bases from J, with 11 bases between. CDR3 sequence: CASSYSGREDEKLFF. The CDR3 coding sequence is TGTGCCAGCAGTTACTCCGGCAGGGAGGATGAAAAACTGTTTTTT.

This clone was counted between two and nine times. The genes are TRBV6-4 and TRBJ1-5; 10 positions agree with TRBD1. Germline V gene lookup returns CDR1 MRHNA and CDR2 SNTAGT. V dropped 6 bases and J dropped 7; count of bases not matched to a gene: 9. CDR3 size: 15 residues. CDR3 sequence reads: CASRGRTGGKQPQHF. As DNA, the CDR3 is TGTGCCAGCAGGGGACGGACAGGGGGAAAGCAGCCCCAGCATTTT.

The table lists this clone with many counts. The chain links TRBV10-3 to TRBJ1-1; D gene uncertain. Germline V gene data show CDR1 as ENHRY and CDR2 as SYGVKD. The CDR3 totals 12 residues. Trimming took 3 bases from V and 1 from J, leaving 3 bases between them. CDR3 sequence (DNA): TGTGCCATCAGTGAACGGAACACTGAAGCTTTCTTT. Translation: CAISERNTEAFF.

A note on this clone: The same CDR3 is also encoded by other DNA sequences in this sample. V gene TRBV20-1 combines with J gene TRBJ2-7; D possibly corresponds to TRBD2 (6 bases). V lost 6 bases, J lost 4 bases, and 22 bases lay in between. CDR3 length equals 15 residues. Looked up from germline, CDR1 is DFQATT and CDR2 is SNEGSKA (reference sequence). CDR3 sequence reads: CSAMDVGGPRYEQYF. The CDR3 nucleotides read TGCAGTGCGATGGACGTAGGAGGGCCCCGTTACGAGCAGTACTTC.

This clone appeared a few times. At one of its ends the junction is not consistent with the germline gene, which may arise from a read error. V gene TRBV7-2 combines with J gene TRBJ2-2; tentative D call: TRBD2 (5 bases). The CDR3 contains 12 residues. CDR1 and CDR2 from the germline V gene are SGHTA and FQGNSA. CDR3 nucleotides: TGTGCCAGCAGCCCGTACACCGGGGAGCTATTTTTT. The encoded protein is CASSPYTGELFF.

This clone appeared many times. At the DNA level, this CDR3 is encoded by other sequences in the same sample as well. The V call is TRBV7-9, the J call TRBJ1-4; 11 bases match TRBD1. CDR1 and CDR2 (germline): SEHNR, FQNEAQ (reference sequence). The CDR3 extends over 14 amino acids. Trimming took 6 bases from V and 7 from J; bases not matched to a gene: 4. CDR3 sequence: CASRRTGGTEKLFF. The CDR3 DNA sequence: TGTGCCAGCAGAAGGACAGGGGGCACTGAAAAACTGTTTTTT.

This clone is medium-sized (0.01 to 0.1%) within its sample. The V call is TRBV12-3 or TRBV12-4, the J call TRBJ2-1, with 10 bases fitting TRBD2. Trimming removed 7 bases from V and 4 bases from J; junction bases left unmatched: 4. The CDR3 extends over 14 amino acids. The CDR3 spells CASNPSGSYNEQFF. As DNA, the CDR3 is TGTGCCAGCAATCCTAGCGGGAGTTACAATGAGCAGTTCTTC.

This clone was seen repeatedly, ten times or more. A much larger clone lies a single base off, so this may be a read error. The V gene is TRBV7-2, the J gene TRBJ1-1; possible D gene TRBD1, 6 bases. CDR3 length equals 15 residues. Trimming shortened V by 5 bases and J by 5 bases, and 18 bases separated the two germline ends. Germline V gene lookup returns CDR1 SGHTA and CDR2 FQGNSA. The CDR3 region is CASSPGGGGTTEAFF. As DNA, the CDR3 is TGTGCCAGCAGCCCGGGCGGGGGCGGAACAACTGAAGCTTTCTTT.

The rearrangement joins TRBV30 to TRBJ1-1; TRBD1 might be the D (6 bases). The CDR3 spans 12 residues. CDR1 GTSNPN and CDR2 SVGIG come from the germline V gene (reference sequence). The ends were cut back, 0 bases at V and 10 bases at J, with 12 bases in the middle. The CDR3 loop is CAWSVGTLGAFF. DNA of the CDR3: TGTGCCTGGAGTGTAGGGACATTGGGAGCTTTCTTT.